The rows below give T cell receptor beta chains drawn from one sample of a study of T-cell memory formation after mild COVID-19. TCRdb called the 5' RACE reads again in MiXCR, with one record for every CDR3 protein. In the table there are about 470,000 distinct CDR3 sequences, 20% to 25% of which are singletons. Sequencing was carried out using PBMCs or a T cell subset sorted from them (not recorded which). These receptors all stem from an adult woman who had mild COVID-19 (a few samples of this study predate the infection). Cell type and time point are not known. CDR3s include the opening cysteine and the closing phenylalanine or tryptophan. D genes are given only for firm matches. Clone size, where shown, is once, few, many, or a class for clones that have expanded.

J gene	D gene	clone size	V gene	CDR3 protein	CDR3 DNA
TRBJ2-5	.	few	TRBV5-1	CASSSHATQETQYF	TGCGCCAGCAGCTCGCACGCCACCCAAGAGACCCAGTACTTC
TRBJ2-3	.	few	TRBV20-1	CSARAELTDTQYF	TGCAGTGCTAGAGCGGAACTCACAGATACGCAGTATTTT
TRBJ2-1	TRBD1	.	TRBV7-3	CASSSGTGTAIYNEQFF	TGTGCCAGCAGCTCGGGGACAGGGACAGCTATATACAATGAGCAGTTCTTC
TRBJ1-1	.	.	TRBV25-1	CASLGRAATEAFF	TGTGCCAGCTTAGGCAGGGCGGCCACTGAAGCTTTCTTT
TRBJ2-3	TRBD2	.	TRBV20-1	CSARATSGGPTDTQYF	TGCAGTGCTAGAGCGACTAGCGGGGGGCCCACAGATACGCAGTATTTT
TRBJ1-3	.	few	TRBV28	CASRWGRGISGNTIYF	TGTGCCAGCAGATGGGGACGGGGAATCTCTGGAAACACCATATATTTT
TRBJ1-1	.	few	TRBV12-3/TRBV12-4	CASSFSGPSGEAFF	TGTGCCAGCAGTTTCTCAGGGCCTTCGGGTGAAGCTTTCTTT
TRBJ2-7	.	few	TRBV7-6	CASSLLTDSYEQYF	TGTGCCAGCAGCTTACTGACAGACTCCTACGAGCAGTACTTC
TRBJ2-2	TRBD2	many	TRBV5-1	CASSPGLAGGNTGELFF	TGCGCCAGCAGCCCGGGACTAGCGGGAGGGAACACCGGGGAGCTGTTTTTT
TRBJ1-2	TRBD1	few	TRBV3-1	CASSPTGASYGYTF	TGTGCCAGCAGCCCGACAGGGGCCTCCTATGGCTACACCTTC
TRBJ2-3	TRBD2	.	TRBV27	CASRLAGRDTQYF	TGTGCCAGCAGGCTAGCGGGGCGGGATACGCAGTATTTT
TRBJ2-1	.	few	TRBV20-1	CSAPEGGGYRDEQFF	TGCAGTGCTCCCGAGGGCGGGGGTTACAGGGATGAGCAGTTCTTC
TRBJ1-5	TRBD1	few	TRBV6-2/TRBV6-3	CASRLDSGQGGQPQHF	TGTGCCAGCAGACTCGACTCGGGACAGGGCGGACAGCCCCAGCATTTT
TRBJ1-4	.	.	TRBV20-1	CSAPDWRVSTNEKLFF	TGCAGTGCCCCCGACTGGAGGGTTTCAACTAATGAAAAACTGTTTTTT
TRBJ2-5	.	.	TRBV29-1	CSVEYPGTEETQYF	TGCAGCGTTGAATATCCGGGGACCGAAGAGACCCAGTACTTC
TRBJ1-2	.	.	TRBV12-3/TRBV12-4	CASSFFKGTNYGYTF	TGTGCCAGCAGTTTTTTTAAGGGGACAAACTATGGCTACACCTTC
TRBJ1-2	.	few	TRBV30	CAWILGSQPLGGYTF	TGTGCCTGGATCTTGGGCTCACAACCCCTGGGAGGCTACACCTTC
TRBJ1-5	.	few	TRBV30	CAWSLSSNQPQHF	TGTGCCTGGAGTTTAAGTAGCAATCAGCCCCAGCATTTT